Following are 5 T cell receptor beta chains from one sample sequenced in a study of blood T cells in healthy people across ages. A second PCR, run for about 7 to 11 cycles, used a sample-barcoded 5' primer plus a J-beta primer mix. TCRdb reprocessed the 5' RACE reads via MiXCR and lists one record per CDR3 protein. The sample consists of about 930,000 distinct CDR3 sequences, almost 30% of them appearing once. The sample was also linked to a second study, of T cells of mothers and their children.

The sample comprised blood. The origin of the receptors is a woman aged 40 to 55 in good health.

The CDR3 coding sequence is TGTGCCAGCAGTGACGGGCTAGCGGGGGGGACTGAGCAGTTCTTC. It is translated as CASSDGLAGGTEQFF. The chain joins TRBV6-4 to TRBJ2-1, with TRBD2 matching 12 bases. This CDR3 contains 15 residues. Germline CDR1 is MRHNA and CDR2 is SNTAGT. The V segment lost 2 bases and the J segment 9 bases; nucleotides outside the gene matches: 5.

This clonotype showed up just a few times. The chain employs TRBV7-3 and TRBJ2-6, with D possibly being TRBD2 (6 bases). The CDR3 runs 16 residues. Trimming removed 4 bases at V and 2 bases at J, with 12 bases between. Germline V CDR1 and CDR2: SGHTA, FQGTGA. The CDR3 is CASSSSGTAGANVLTF. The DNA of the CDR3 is TGTGCCAGCAGCTCTTCCGGGACTGCTGGGGCCAACGTCCTGACTTTC.

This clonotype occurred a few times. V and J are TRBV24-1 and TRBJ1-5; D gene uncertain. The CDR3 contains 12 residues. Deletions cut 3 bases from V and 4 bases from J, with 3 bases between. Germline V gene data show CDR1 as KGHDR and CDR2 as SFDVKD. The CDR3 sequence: CATSDTNQPQHF. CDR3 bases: TGTGCCACCAGTGATACTAATCAGCCCCAGCATTTT.

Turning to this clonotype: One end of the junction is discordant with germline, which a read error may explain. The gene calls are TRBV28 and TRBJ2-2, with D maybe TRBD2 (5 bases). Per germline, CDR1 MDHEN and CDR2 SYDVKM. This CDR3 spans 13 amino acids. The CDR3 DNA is TGTGCCAGCAGTCTCCATGGCACCGGGGAGCCGTTTTTT. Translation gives CASSLHGTGEPFF.

The CDR3 nucleotides are TGCGCCAGCAGCTCCGCAACCACTGAAGCTTTCTTT. The encoded protein is CASSSATTEAFF. The V call is TRBV5-1, the J call TRBJ1-1, with D hard to call. CDR1 is SGHRS and CDR2 is YFSETQ in the germline V gene. The CDR3 consists of 12 residues. V lost 3 bases and J lost 4, with 7 bases in between. The whole variable domain, filled in from reference TRBV5-1 and TRBJ1-1, reads KAGVTQTPRYLIKTRGQQVTLSCSPISGHRSVSWYQQTPGQGLQFLFEYFSETQRNKGNFPGRFSGRQFSNSRSEMNVSTLELGDSALYLCASSSATTEAFFGQGTRLTVV.